These 6 T cell receptor beta chains came from one sample sequenced in a study of blood T cells in healthy people across ages. Sample-barcoded 5' priming and a J-beta primer mix drove a second PCR of about 6 to 12 cycles. A single record per CDR3 protein comes from TCRdb applying MiXCR to the 5' RACE reads. The sample records 1.5 million to 2 million distinct CDR3 sequences, 28% being singletons. Sequencing was carried out using blood. Receptors were obtained from a woman aged 25 to 39 in good health.

The chain links TRBV9 to TRBJ2-7; 10 bases map to TRBD2. Trimming removed 0 bases from V and 4 bases from J; junction bases left unmatched: 1. Germline CDR1 and CDR2: SGDLS and YYNGEE. The CDR3 has 14 amino acids. CDR3 in DNA: TGTGCCAGCAGCGTAGCTAGCGGGGGTTACGAGCAGTACTTC. Encoded protein: CASSVASGGYEQYF.

The gene calls are TRBV12-3 or TRBV12-4 and TRBJ1-2; D call uncertain. The V and J ends lost 3 bases and 6 bases respectively, with 8 bases between them. CDR3 length: 12 amino acids. CDR3 in DNA: TGTGCCAGCAGTTTCAGTATCCATGGCTACACCTTC. It specifies CASSFSIHGYTF.

The chain carries TRBV5-1 and TRBJ1-2; D not resolved. Between the trimmed V and J ends, which lost 7 bases and 8 bases, there was a span of 21 bases. In germline, CDR1 is SGHRS, CDR2 YFSETQ. This CDR3 region has 14 residues. The CDR3 region is CASGSDGGPRGYTF. The CDR3 DNA is TGCGCCAGCGGCTCCGACGGTGGGCCTCGAGGCTACACCTTC.

As concerns this clonotype: Mismatch with germline at one junction end may stem from a read error. V and J are TRBV3-1 and TRBJ2-5, with D perhaps matching TRBD2 (6 bases). The CDR3 contains 14 residues. Germline lookup yields CDR1 LGHDT and CDR2 YNNKEL (reference sequence). As DNA, the CDR3 is TGTGCCGGCAGCGCGGCGGGCGGGGTAGAGACCCAGTACTTC. Its protein product is CAGSAAGGVETQYF.

In its sample, this clonotype was seen many times. The chain employs TRBV12-3 or TRBV12-4 and TRBJ2-7, with D unclear. V was trimmed by 4 bases and J by 2 bases, leaving 9 bases between them. CDR3 length: 13 amino acids. The CDR3 bases are TGTGCCAGCAGTTCTGCCCCTACCTACGAGCAGTACTTC. Translation gives CASSSAPTYEQYF.

This clonotype was counted ten times or more. This chain uses TRBV27 with TRBJ2-7; 7 nucleotides line up with TRBD1. The CDR3 totals 14 residues. Germline V gene data show CDR1 as MNHEY and CDR2 as SMNVEV (reference sequence). The V segment lost 3 bases and the J segment 2 bases; nucleotides outside the gene matches: 4. DNA for the CDR3: TGTGCCAGCAGTTTGGGGACAGCTCCCTACGAGCAGTACTTC. Its translation is CASSLGTAPYEQYF.